The 28 T cell receptor beta chains presented below share a single source sample, sequenced in a study of early stage breast cancer tumors. Generated by immunoSEQ multiplex PCR, the TCRdb table keeps only in-frame clones and is missing some. The sample records some 4,400 clones, about 61% being singletons. The sequenced sample was breast tumor tissue. The receptor source for this set is a person aged 45-60 years with breast cancer.

The chain recombines TRBV6-1 with TRBJ1-5; a weak D match, TRBD1 (5 bases). Trimming shortened V by 6 bases and J by 2 bases, and 5 bases separated the two germline ends. Germline assignment: CDR1 MNHNS and CDR2 SASEGT. The CDR3 sequence is 12 residues long. The CDR3 DNA follows: TGTGCCAGCAGCAGGGGCAATCAGCCCCAGCATTTT. Amino acids: CASSRGNQPQHF.

In this sample, this clone turned up a few times. The chain recombines TRBV7-8 with TRBJ2-7; D perhaps matches TRBD2 (6 bases). Per the germline V gene, CDR1 is SGHVS and CDR2 is FQNEAQ. The CDR3 is 14 amino acids. Trimming removed 4 bases at V and 7 bases at J, with 17 bases between. As DNA, the CDR3 is TGTGCCAGCAGCTCCGGGACTGAACCCTCGGAGCAGTACTTC. This encodes CASSSGTEPSEQYF.

The sample holds a few counts of this clone. This chain uses TRBV10-3 with TRBJ2-7, with 7 bases matching TRBD1. The germline V gene has CDR1 ENHRY and CDR2 SYGVKD. The V gene end was trimmed by 6 bases and the J gene end by 4 bases; junction bases not matched to a gene: 6. The CDR3 is 13 amino acids. CDR3 region: CAISDRDGYEQYF. Written as DNA, the CDR3 is TGTGCCATCAGCGACAGGGACGGGTACGAGCAGTACTTC.

This clone has more than one count but fewer than ten. The V and J genes are TRBV7-2 and TRBJ1-4; D gene unclear. Trimming removed 5 bases from V and 5 bases from J, with 18 bases in between. This CDR3 has 16 amino acids. Germline CDR1 is SGHTA and CDR2 is FQGNSA. The CDR3 sequence is CASSQEATGLNEKLFF. Here the CDR3 DNA reads TGTGCCAGCAGCCAAGAAGCGACGGGGTTGAATGAAAAACTGTTTTTT.

The rearrangement links TRBV6-1 to TRBJ1-1, with D uncertain. CDR1 and CDR2 (germline): MNHNS, SASEGT. V gave up 0 bases and J gave up 0 bases, with 14 bases separating them. CDR3 size: 17 residues. CDR3 region: CASSEALERRVNTEAFF. In DNA, the CDR3 is TGTGCCAGCAGTGAAGCGCTAGAAAGACGCGTGAACACTGAAGCTTTCTTT.

V gene TRBV7-3 combines with J gene TRBJ2-3; D gene unclear. This CDR3 comprises 14 residues. Germline assignment: CDR1 SGHTA and CDR2 FQGTGA. The germline V and J ends were trimmed by 5 bases and 4 bases, with 13 bases remaining between them. CDR3 DNA: TGTGCCAGCAGCACCCACGGTGGCGCAGATACGCAGTATTTT. Translated: CASSTHGGADTQYF.

The chain is built from TRBV28 and TRBJ1-5; D is ambiguous. Between the trimmed V and J ends, which lost 3 bases and 4 bases, there was a span of 10 bases. Germline V gene lookup returns CDR1 MDHEN and CDR2 SYDVKM. CDR3 length: 14 residues. The CDR3 region is CASSFITRNQPQHF. CDR3 in DNA: TGTGCCAGCAGTTTTATCACAAGAAATCAGCCCCAGCATTTT.

The chain employs TRBV11-1 and TRBJ2-7; D may be TRBD2 (5 bases). V gave up 1 base and J gave up 3 bases, with 13 bases separating them. Per germline, CDR1 SGHAT and CDR2 FQDESV (reference sequence). There are 15 residues in the CDR3. CDR3: CASSLEPGGNYEQYF. DNA of the CDR3: TGTGCCAGCAGCTTAGAACCTGGAGGAAACTACGAGCAGTACTTC.

The rearrangement joins TRBV29-1 to TRBJ2-3; D may be TRBD2 (6 bases). The CDR3 is 15 residues long. Per the germline V gene, CDR1 is SQVTM and CDR2 is ANQGSEA. V was cut by 3 bases and J by 0 bases, with 13 bases left in between. This chain's CDR3 is CSVDNAGTSTDTQYF. For the CDR3, the DNA is TGCAGCGTTGACAACGCAGGGACTAGCACAGATACGCAGTATTTT.

Details on this clone: One end of the junction does not line up with germline, which may come from a read error. The J gene is TRBJ1-2, the V gene TRBV5-4, with 9 bases that match TRBD1. CDR3 length: 18 amino acids. Germline V gene sequence: CDR1 SGHNT, CDR2 YYREEE (reference sequence). The CDR3 nucleotides are TGCGCCAGCAGCCAAGAACGCACCGGGACAGGGCTCCTGGGCGGCTACACCTTC. Protein sequence: CASSQERTGTGLLGGYTF. The full variable domain, completed using reference TRBV5-4 and TRBJ1-2, is ETGVTQSPTHLIKTRGQQVTLRCSSQSGHNTVSWYQQALGQGPQFIFQYYREEENGRGNFPPRFSGLQFPNYSSELNVNALELDDSALYLCASSQERTGTGLLGGYTFGSGTRLTVV.

This clone came up a few times. This chain links TRBV7-6 with TRBJ2-3; no clear D. V dropped 2 bases and J dropped 4 bases, with 7 bases sitting between them. The CDR3 contains 13 residues. Germline V lookup: CDR1 SGHVS, CDR2 FNYEAQ. The CDR3 spells CASSLLQADTQYF. CDR3 nucleotides: TGTGCCAGCAGCTTACTCCAGGCAGATACGCAGTATTTT.

V usage is TRBV29-1 and J usage is TRBJ1-4; D may be TRBD1 (6 bases). The CDR3 has 13 residues. CDR1 is SQVTM, CDR2 ANQGSEA, per germline. V lost 3 bases and J lost 7, with 12 bases in between. This chain's CDR3 is CSVDVRGGEKLFF. CDR3 nucleotide sequence: TGCAGCGTTGATGTGAGGGGGGGTGAAAAACTGTTTTTT.

This clone has only a few counts. V is TRBV15 and J is TRBJ2-1; D not resolved. The CDR3 contains 13 residues. Germline assignment: CDR1 LNHNV and CDR2 YYDKDF (reference sequence). The V and J ends lost 8 bases and 5 bases respectively, with 13 bases between them. The CDR3 sequence is CATGAPQHNEQFF. As DNA, the CDR3 is TGTGCCACCGGAGCGCCGCAACACAATGAGCAGTTCTTC.

The J gene is TRBJ1-1, the V gene TRBV7-2; D is possibly TRBD1 (5 bases). CDR3 length: 14 residues. Looked up from germline, CDR1 is SGHTA and CDR2 is FQGNSA. V was cut by 2 bases and J by 1 base, with 8 bases left in between. The CDR3 sequence is CASSLQGSNTEAFF. The CDR3 nucleotides are TGTGCCAGCAGCTTACAGGGCTCGAACACTGAAGCTTTCTTT.

This sequence joins TRBV5-1 and TRBJ1-5, with D perhaps matching TRBD1 (6 bases). Trimming took off 4 bases at V and 2 bases at J, with 10 bases between the two ends. The germline V gene encodes CDR1 SGHRS and CDR2 YFSETQ. There are 14 residues in the CDR3. The DNA for the CDR3 is TGCGCCAGCAGCCCGGACAGTCGCAATCAGCCCCAGCATTTT. Translation gives CASSPDSRNQPQHF.

V usage is TRBV19 and J usage is TRBJ2-1, with 9 bases identical to TRBD2. The V and J ends lost 3 bases and 8 bases, in that order; junction bases with no gene match: 14. Germline CDR1 is LNHDA and CDR2 is SQIVND (reference sequence). The CDR3 runs to 17 residues. The CDR3 DNA reads TGTGCCAGTAGTATCATGCTTGCGGGAGGGTATAAGGATGAGCAGTTCTTC. The encoded protein is CASSIMLAGGYKDEQFF.

The gene calls are TRBV6-5 and TRBJ1-4; D uncertain. Trimming left V 3 bases short and J 8 bases short, with 10 bases between. The CDR3 length is 13 residues. Germline-derived CDR1 and CDR2 are MNHEY and SVGAGI. CDR3: CASSYVMGEKLFF. CDR3 in DNA: TGTGCCAGCAGTTATGTAATGGGGGAAAAACTGTTTTTT.

V gene TRBV10-3 combines with J gene TRBJ2-2, with unresolved D. CDR1 is ENHRY, CDR2 SYGVKD, per germline. Trimming took 2 bases from V and 0 from J, leaving 10 bases between them. The CDR3 is made up of 16 amino acids. The CDR3 is CAISEVGHTNTGELFF. CDR3 nucleotides: TGTGCCATCAGTGAGGTGGGTCATACGAACACCGGGGAGCTGTTTTTT.

The chain combines TRBV12-5 with TRBJ2-7, with a possible D match to TRBD1 (6 bases). The length of the CDR3 is 16 residues. Germline V gives CDR1 LGHNT, CDR2 FRNRAP. Trimming shortened V by 4 bases and J by 0 bases, and 16 bases separated the two germline ends. CDR3 nucleotide sequence: TGTGCTAGTGGTTGGCCGGACAGTTTCGACTCCTACGAGCAGTACGTC. Amino acid sequence: CASGWPDSFDSYEQYV.

The V gene is TRBV4-3, the J gene TRBJ1-3, with D possibly matching TRBD1 (5 bases). V shed 0 bases and J shed 0 bases, with 9 bases lying between them. This CDR3 is 16 amino acids long. CDR1 LGHNA and CDR2 YSLEER come from the germline V gene. CDR3 region: CASSQDGQGSGNTIYF. CDR3 coding DNA: TGCGCCAGCAGCCAAGATGGGCAGGGCTCTGGAAACACCATATATTTT.

The rearrangement uses TRBV9 and TRBJ2-7; 9 bases are shared with TRBD2. The length of the CDR3 is 15 residues. Germline lookup yields CDR1 SGDLS and CDR2 YYNGEE. The J segment lost 7 bases and the V segment lost 4 bases, leaving 12 bases of the junction unmatched. The CDR3 bases are TGTGCCAGCAGCCCCGGACTAGCGAGTATGGGGGAGCAGTACTTC. It codes for CASSPGLASMGEQYF.

V is TRBV5-5 and J is TRBJ1-3; unclear D gene. Germline CDR1 SGHKS, CDR2 YYEKEE (reference sequence). The length of the CDR3 is 14 residues. Trimming cost V 2 bases and J 2 bases, with 8 bases left between them. In nucleotides, the CDR3 is TGTGCCAGCAGCTTTTTGGGAACTGGAAACACCATATATTTT. It encodes CASSFLGTGNTIYF.

This sequence joins TRBV29-1 and TRBJ2-1; 10 nucleotides match TRBD2. The ends lost 7 bases at V and 7 bases at J; junction bases unmatched: 10. The CDR3 is made up of 14 amino acids. Germline CDR1 reads SQVTM; CDR2 reads ANQGSEA. DNA of the CDR3: TGCAGCGCCCCTCTAGCGGGGGTCGGGAATGAGCAGTTCTTC. Translation gives CSAPLAGVGNEQFF.

The gene calls are TRBV25-1 and TRBJ1-1; D unclear. Germline values: CDR1 MGHDK, CDR2 SYGVNS. V was pared by 2 bases and J by 0 bases, with 10 bases between. The CDR3 length is 15 residues. The CDR3 is CASSEGPRVNTEAFF. In nucleotides, the CDR3 is TGTGCCAGCAGTGAAGGGCCTCGGGTGAACACTGAAGCTTTCTTT.

The rearrangement uses TRBV7-3 and TRBJ2-1; TRBD2 matches at 7 bases. This CDR3 region has 15 residues. Unmatched junction bases numbered 1, after V lost 2 bases and J lost 0 bases. Per the germline V gene, CDR1 is SGHTA and CDR2 is FQGTGA. In DNA, the CDR3 is TGTGCCAGCAGCTTAGGGACTAACTCCTACAATGAGCAGTTCTTC. Protein sequence: CASSLGTNSYNEQFF.

Only a few counts were recorded for this clone. This rearrangement joins TRBV2 to TRBJ2-7; TRBD2 matches at 14 bases. The CDR3 contains 15 residues. Trimming cost V 4 bases and J 7 bases; bases outside gene matches: 6. Per the germline V gene, CDR1 is SNHLY and CDR2 is FYNNEI. The DNA for the CDR3 is TGTGCCAGCAGTGCGGCGGGACTAGCGGGAGAAGAGCAGTACTTC. It codes for CASSAAGLAGEEQYF.

This clone was seen a handful of times. The rearrangement links TRBV5-1 to TRBJ2-1, with 13 bases that match TRBD2. Germline CDR1 SGHRS, CDR2 YFSETQ. The trim removed 4 bases at V and 10 bases at J, leaving 5 bases unmatched. The CDR3 has 14 residues. CDR3 region: CASSVTSGRREQFF. The CDR3 nucleotides are TGCGCCAGCAGCGTGACTAGCGGGAGGCGGGAGCAGTTCTTC.

In its sample, this clone was seen once. The rearrangement links TRBV7-2 to TRBJ2-5, with TRBD1 matching 8 bases. Germline lookup yields CDR1 SGHTA and CDR2 FQGNSA. CDR3 length: 14 residues. Trimming cost V 5 bases and J 5 bases; bases outside gene matches: 7. DNA of the CDR3: TGTGCCAGCAGCCCCCAGGGGGCTGGGGAGACCCAGTACTTC. Translating it yields CASSPQGAGETQYF.